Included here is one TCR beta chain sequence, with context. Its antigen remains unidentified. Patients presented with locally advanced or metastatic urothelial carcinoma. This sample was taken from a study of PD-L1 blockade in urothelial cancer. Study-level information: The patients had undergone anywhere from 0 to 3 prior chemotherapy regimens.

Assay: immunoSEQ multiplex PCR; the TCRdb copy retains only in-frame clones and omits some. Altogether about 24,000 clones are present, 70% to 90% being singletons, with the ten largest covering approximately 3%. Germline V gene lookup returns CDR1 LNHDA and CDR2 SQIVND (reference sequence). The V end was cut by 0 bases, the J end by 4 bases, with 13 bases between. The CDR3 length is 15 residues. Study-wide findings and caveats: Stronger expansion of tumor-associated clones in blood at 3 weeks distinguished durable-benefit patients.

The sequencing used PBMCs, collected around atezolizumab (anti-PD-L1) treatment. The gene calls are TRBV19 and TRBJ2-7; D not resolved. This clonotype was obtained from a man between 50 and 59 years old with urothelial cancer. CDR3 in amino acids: CASSIEGRPRYEQYF. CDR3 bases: TGTGCCAGTAGTATAGAGGGCAGGCCTCGGTACGAGCAGTACTTC.